This T cell receptor beta chain was identified in a study of naive and memory T cell subsets. Whole-study results and caveats: Naive repertoires, especially CD8, held a few larger clonotypes, possibly memory cells re-expressing CD45RA. Naive and memory subsets had different power law exponents for TCR abundance.

The beta constant-region primer was an equimolar mix of two oligonucleotides covering TRBC1 and TRBC2. The ligated cDNA underwent four PCR rounds using SP2 and nested alpha and beta constant-region primers. The cDNA 3' end received a ligated single-stranded oligonucleotide carrying the SP2 primer and a 12-nucleotide UMI. TCRdb processed the UMI-ligation and nested PCR reads anew with MiXCR; each CDR3 protein has one entry. Of roughly 100,000 distinct CDR3 sequences listed, more than 14% are singletons. Comments on this clonotype: What it binds is unknown.

The TCR comes from a human donor in good health. The sequencing input was naive CD8+ T cells from blood.

The CDR3 spells CAISESGLGGYNEQFF. CDR3 in DNA: TGTGCCATCAGTGAGTCAGGACTAGGGGGGTACAATGAGCAGTTCTTC. This chain uses TRBV10-3 with TRBJ2-1; possibly TRBD2 for D (7 bases). Germline values: CDR1 ENHRY, CDR2 SYGVKD. There are 16 residues in the CDR3. V lost 0 bases and J lost 4, with 13 bases in between.